This T cell receptor (beta chain) is drawn from a study of T-cell reconstitution after alpha-beta-depleted transplantation in children. This clonotype was counted ten times or more. Its specificity is unknown. Overall study findings and caveats: Surviving recipient cells, namely T cells and thymic progenitors, were the source of high day-60 TCRbeta diversity in some patients. Hyperexpanded clones declined; after one year, newly produced T cells mostly supplied diversity.

CDR1 is SGHRS and CDR2 is YFSETQ in the germline V gene. The CDR3 totals 14 residues. V lost 10 bases to trimming and J lost 0 bases, with 14 bases between them. Using unique molecular identifiers, the investigators prepared the TCRbeta library. TCRdb redid the calling of the PCR reads with MiXCR, one entry per CDR3 protein. The repertoire holds hundreds of thousands of distinct CDR3 sequences, around 14% seen once, with about 0.79% in the top ten. This rearrangement joins TRBV5-1 to TRBJ2-1; D remains ambiguous. This clonotype originated in a girl aged 2 to 10 with congenital amegakaryocytic thrombocytopenia, due to receive a stem cell transplant. The sequenced sample was PBMCs, obtained before TCRalphabeta/CD19-depleted stem cell transplant. The CDR3 loop is CAWVVISSYNEQFF. For the CDR3, the DNA is TGCGCCTGGGTTGTGATCAGCTCCTACAATGAGCAGTTCTTC.